These T cell receptor beta chains were read from a single sample in a study of CD8+CD57+ T cells in acquired aplastic anemia. TCRdb passed the reads through MiXCR, listing each CDR3 protein once. The data show 200,000 or so distinct CDR3 sequences, around 50% seen once. Sequenced sample: sorted CD4+, CD8+, or CD8+CD57+ T cells (not recorded which) from PBMCs. The receptor source for this set is a human donor with aplastic anemia. Each CDR3 is given with its conserved first and last residue. The D gene is left open where the match is weak. Size is omitted from some rows. Given values are once, few, many or a class for expanded clones.

v_gene	j_gene	abundance	d_gene	CDR3aa	CDR3nt
TRBV3-1	TRBJ1-2	many	NA	CASSQEGQGRYGYTF	TGTGCCAGCAGCCAAGAAGGTCAGGGGAGGTATGGCTACACCTTC
TRBV19	TRBJ1-1	NA	NA	CASSVLVRDTEAFF	TGTGCCAGTAGTGTCCTGGTACGTGACACTGAAGCTTTCTTT
TRBV7-8	TRBJ2-3	many	TRBD2	CASSLASGGSTDTQYF	TGTGCCAGCAGCTTAGCTAGCGGGGGGAGCACAGATACGCAGTATTTT
TRBV4-3	TRBJ2-7	few	TRBD1	CASSQGGGNEQYF	TGCGCCAGCAGCCAAGGAGGGGGCAACGAGCAGTACTTC
TRBV18	TRBJ1-4	NA	NA	CASSPLRDLKGEKLFF	TGTGCCAGCTCACCGCTTAGGGACCTTAAGGGGGAAAAACTGTTTTTT
TRBV2	TRBJ2-7	NA	NA	CASSEGGGGAPYEQYF	TGTGCCAGCAGTGAAGGGGGCGGCGGGGCTCCATACGAGCAGTACTTC
TRBV5-1	TRBJ2-3	many	TRBD1	CASSSGTGVGDTQYF	TGCGCCAGCAGCTCAGGGACAGGGGTGGGAGATACGCAGTATTTT
TRBV10-2	TRBJ1-2	NA	TRBD1	CASGDPQGANYGYTF	TGCGCCAGCGGTGACCCACAGGGGGCGAACTATGGCTACACCTTC
TRBV15	TRBJ1-4	NA	NA	CATSRDRIRSEKLFF	TGTGCCACCAGCAGAGATCGGATTAGGAGTGAAAAACTGTTTTTT
TRBV5-1	TRBJ1-1	many	NA	CASSLVGRSTEAFF	TGCGCCAGCAGCTTGGTAGGGAGGAGCACTGAAGCTTTCTTT
TRBV7-3	TRBJ2-1	NA	NA	CASSLMSAGTSYNEQFF	TGTGCCAGCAGCTTAATGTCGGCAGGGACTTCCTACAATGAGCAGTTCTTC
TRBV19	TRBJ2-7	many	NA	CASSMDGFYEQYF	TGTGCCAGTAGTATGGATGGTTTCTACGAGCAGTACTTC
TRBV7-9	TRBJ2-1	NA	TRBD1	CASSRGDRGSSYNEQFF	TGTGCCAGCAGCCGGGGGGACAGGGGATCTTCCTACAATGAGCAGTTCTTC
TRBV25-1	TRBJ2-7	NA	TRBD2	CASSRLAGGGYEQYF	TGTGCCAGCAGCCGACTAGCGGGGGGGGGCTACGAGCAGTACTTC
TRBV10-1	TRBJ1-1	NA	NA	CASSETRWWNAEAFF	TGCGCCAGCAGTGAAACCAGATGGTGGAACGCTGAAGCTTTCTTT
TRBV2	TRBJ1-2	NA	NA	CASSEARSEDGYTF	TGTGCCAGCAGTGAAGCGCGGTCAGAGGATGGCTACACCTTC
TRBV19	TRBJ2-5	NA	TRBD2	CASSERGGRETQYF	TGTGCCAGTAGTGAGCGGGGGGGCCGAGAGACCCAGTACTTC
TRBV6-6	TRBJ2-7	many	TRBD1	CASSSGGTGTYEQYF	TGTGCCAGCAGTTCCGGCGGGACAGGTACCTACGAGCAGTACTTC
TRBV29-1	TRBJ1-1	many	NA	CSVGGTEAFF	TGCAGCGTCGGGGGAACTGAAGCTTTCTTT
TRBV7-9	TRBJ1-2	many	TRBD1	CASSLQGAPSYGYTF	TGTGCCAGCAGCCTACAGGGGGCCCCCTCTTATGGCTACACCTTC
TRBV18	TRBJ2-7	NA	TRBD1	CASSPSGQGLHEQYF	TGTGCCAGCTCACCCTCGGGACAGGGACTCCACGAGCAGTACTTC
TRBV7-8	TRBJ2-3	NA	NA	CASSLKVVWRGDSTDTQYF	TGTGCCAGCAGCTTGAAGGTGGTATGGCGGGGCGATTCCACAGATACGCAGTATTTT
TRBV14	TRBJ1-2	NA	NA	CASSREFPDNYGYTF	TGTGCCAGCAGCCGAGAGTTCCCTGATAACTATGGCTACACCTTC
TRBV19	TRBJ1-2	many	TRBD1	CASSMDRENYGYTF	TGTGCCAGTAGTATGGACAGGGAAAACTATGGCTACACCTTC
TRBV5-8	TRBJ1-1	many	NA	CASSLTGTGEAFF	TGTGCCAGCAGCTTGACTGGGACCGGTGAAGCTTTCTTT
TRBV20-1	TRBJ1-2	many	TRBD1	CSASDRGGYGYTF	TGCAGTGCTAGTGACAGGGGGGGCTATGGCTACACCTTC
TRBV10-1	TRBJ2-7	NA	NA	CASSESTGSYEQYF	TGCGCCAGCAGTGAGTCTACAGGGTCCTACGAGCAGTACTTC
TRBV2	TRBJ1-5	NA	NA	CASSRGTNQPQHF	TGTGCCAGCAGTCGGGGCACCAATCAGCCCCAGCATTTT
TRBV10-3	TRBJ1-2	NA	NA	CAISEYRDINYDYAF	TGTGCCATCAGTGAGTACCGGGACATTAACTATGACTACGCCTTC
TRBV9	TRBJ2-3	many	NA	CASSVGTGDTQYF	TGTGCCAGCAGCGTTGGAACGGGAGATACGCAGTATTTT
TRBV29-1	TRBJ1-2	NA	TRBD1	CSVETGSYGYTF	TGCAGCGTGGAGACAGGGTCATATGGCTACACCTTC
TRBV7-3	TRBJ1-1	NA	NA	CASSAQGTNTEAFF	TGTGCCAGCAGCGCACAGGGTACGAACACTGAAGCTTTCTTT
TRBV2	TRBJ1-2	NA	TRBD1	CASSEPDRALGGYTF	TGTGCCAGCAGTGAGCCCGACAGGGCGTTAGGGGGCTACACCTTC
TRBV20-1	TRBJ2-3	NA	TRBD2	CSAREQGGLAGGSRDTQYF	TGCAGTGCTAGAGAGCAAGGGGGGTTGGCGGGGGGGTCCAGGGATACGCAGTATTTT
TRBV7-7	TRBJ1-2	many	TRBD1	CASSLGTGDRANYGYTF	TGTGCCAGCAGCTTAGGGACAGGGGACCGAGCTAACTATGGCTACACCTTC
TRBV6-5	TRBJ2-2	few	NA	CASSYSGTGYTGELFF	TGTGCCAGCAGTTACTCCGGGACTGGCTACACCGGGGAGCTGTTTTTT
TRBV5-1	TRBJ2-5	NA	TRBD1	CASIPGQGYQETQYF	TGCGCCAGCATTCCGGGACAGGGGTATCAAGAGACCCAGTACTTC
TRBV7-3	TRBJ1-1	many	NA	CASSSKENTEAFF	TGTGCCAGCAGCTCAAAGGAGAACACTGAAGCTTTCTTT
TRBV7-2	TRBJ1-2	few	TRBD1	CASSIDRGLVTNYGYTF	TGTGCCAGCAGCATTGACAGGGGGTTGGTGACTAACTATGGCTACACCTTC
TRBV29-1	TRBJ2-1	many	NA	CSVGDQMGEQFF	TGCAGCGTTGGGGACCAGATGGGTGAGCAGTTCTTC
TRBV11-2	TRBJ2-5	many	NA	CASSNLMGQETQYF	TGTGCCAGCAGCAACTTAATGGGTCAAGAGACCCAGTACTTC
TRBV19	TRBJ1-1	many	NA	CASRQTLLTEAFF	TGTGCCAGTAGGCAGACTTTGCTCACTGAAGCTTTCTTT
TRBV5-8	TRBJ2-5	many	TRBD2	CASSSRLAGVETQYF	TGTGCCAGCAGCTCGCGACTAGCGGGGGTGGAGACCCAGTACTTC
TRBV7-4	TRBJ2-2	NA	NA	CASSLALGVGRNTGELFF	TGTGCCAGCAGCTTAGCCCTAGGCGTAGGGAGGAACACCGGGGAGCTGTTTTTT
TRBV5-1	TRBJ1-2	many	TRBD1	CASSPGGQGEGYTF	TGCGCCAGCAGCCCTGGCGGGCAGGGGGAGGGCTACACCTTC
TRBV6-6	TRBJ1-2	many	NA	CASTDRNYGYTF	TGTGCCAGCACAGACAGGAACTATGGCTACACCTTC
TRBV20-1	TRBJ2-7	many	TRBD2	CSATGTSGGLGTYEQYF	TGCAGTGCAACCGGGACTAGCGGGGGTCTTGGGACCTACGAGCAGTACTTC
TRBV19	TRBJ2-2	NA	TRBD1	CASKTGGGTGELFF	TGTGCCAGTAAAACAGGGGGCGGAACCGGGGAGCTGTTTTTT
TRBV7-6	TRBJ2-3	NA	TRBD2	CASSLVTSGTDTQYF	TGTGCCAGCAGCTTAGTAACTAGCGGCACAGATACGCAGTATTTT
TRBV29-1	TRBJ1-2	once	NA	CSVEEVRNYGYTF	TGCAGCGTTGAGGAGGTCCGAAACTATGGCTACACCTTC
TRBV20-1	TRBJ1-4	many	TRBD1	CSASKHWTGVNEKLFF	TGCAGTGCTAGTAAGCACTGGACAGGGGTAAATGAAAAACTGTTTTTT
TRBV7-9	TRBJ2-7	NA	TRBD1	CASSRRTGGLHEQYF	TGTGCCAGCAGCCGAAGGACAGGGGGACTCCACGAGCAGTACTTC
TRBV19	TRBJ2-5	many	NA	CASSAHRDQETQYF	TGTGCCAGTAGTGCTCACAGGGATCAAGAGACCCAGTACTTC
TRBV7-9	TRBJ2-1	NA	TRBD1	CASSSYLGGQGKNEQFF	TGTGCCAGCAGCTCATACTTGGGGGGACAGGGTAAGAATGAGCAGTTCTTC
TRBV7-9	TRBJ1-1	few	TRBD1	CASSVRQGGLAGAFF	TGTGCCAGCAGCGTCCGACAGGGTGGTTTGGCTGGAGCTTTCTTT
TRBV10-1	TRBJ2-1	many	TRBD1	CASSESRGQESEQFF	TGCGCCAGCAGTGAGTCGAGGGGACAGGAGTCTGAGCAGTTCTTC
TRBV10-3	TRBJ2-7	NA	TRBD1	CAISAGTGYEQYF	TGTGCCATCAGTGCCGGGACAGGGTACGAGCAGTACTTC